This T cell receptor (beta chain) was recovered during a study of cytomegalovirus exposure and HLA in healthy donors. The CDR3 extends over 12 amino acids. Germline V gene lookup returns CDR1 SQVTM and CDR2 ANQGSEA. As to this clone: Its antigen is currently unknown. A read error may account for a junction end that differs from germline.

Study-wide points: Earlier analysis yielded a pattern in which most TCR beta V segments were productive about 90% or about 30% of the time. HLA allele associations emerged for fewer than 20,000 TCR beta sequences in a later analysis, at 0.05 false discovery rate. TCR sequences were mostly rare, though some public TCRs occurred in many donors. The classifier was said to identify cytomegalovirus status with high specificity and sensitivity.

Primers for the PCR totalled 60 Vbeta and 13 Jbeta. The assay was immunoSEQ multiplex PCR, and TCRdb's table has in-frame clones only and misses some. The sample carries about 76,000 clones, roughly 78% recorded once. The TCR comes from a man between 25 and 39 years old in good health and CMV-seronegative. The V and J genes are TRBV29-1 and TRBJ1-2; D remains unclear. Sequenced sample: PBMCs. Here the CDR3 reads CSVEEGLEGYPF. The CDR3 coding sequence is TGCAGCGTTGAAGAGGGCCTGGAGGGCTACCCCTTC.